This is a list of T cell receptor beta chains from one sample in a study of shared clonotypes between healthy human individuals. TCRdb's copy holds only in-frame clones and misses some; the assay was immunoSEQ multiplex PCR. The top ten hold about 25% of the sample, which has about 100,000 clones, 67% seen once. Sample: memory CD8+ T cells sorted from blood. The origin of the receptors is a woman in her 30s in good health. Each CDR3 is given with its conserved first and last residue. The order of the fields is D gene, J gene, V gene, clone size, CDR3 protein, CDR3 DNA. D genes are given only for firm matches. Size values are once, few and many counts, or a class for expanded clones, and some rows have none.

>TRBD1|TRBJ2-5|TRBV6-4|-
CASRRLDRGRGETQYF
TGTGCCAGCAGAAGACTGGACAGGGGGCGCGGAGAGACCCAGTACTTC
>TRBD1|TRBJ2-2|TRBV19|once
CASSMKGAGLFF
TGTGCCAGTAGTATGAAGGGGGCAGGGCTGTTTTTT
>-|TRBJ2-5|TRBV29-1|-
CSVDPWAGEETQYF
TGCAGCGTTGACCCCTGGGCGGGTGAAGAGACCCAGTACTTC
>-|TRBJ2-7|TRBV11-2|-
CASSRTADSAEQYF
TGTGCCAGCAGCCGGACCGCAGACAGCGCCGAGCAGTACTTC
>-|TRBJ2-7|TRBV11-2|-
CASSGVGSYEQYF
TGTGCCAGCAGCGGGGTGGGGTCCTACGAGCAGTACTTC
>-|TRBJ1-1|TRBV19|-
CASSWEMGTEAFF
TGTGCCAGTAGTTGGGAGATGGGCACTGAAGCTTTCTTT
>TRBD2|TRBJ2-5|TRBV30|-
CASKPGLAGWETQYF
TGTGCCTCCAAGCCGGGACTAGCGGGGTGGGAGACCCAGTACTTC
>-|TRBJ2-1|TRBV11-1|-
CASSLFSGTGIDNEQFF
TGTGCCAGCAGCTTATTCAGTGGGACGGGGATTGACAATGAGCAGTTCTTC
>-|TRBJ2-1|TRBV10-3|once
CAISDSYRVNEQFF
TGTGCCATCAGTGATTCTTACAGGGTCAATGAGCAGTTCTTC
>-|TRBJ1-3|TRBV6-5|many
CASSYSQVEGNTIYF
TGTGCCAGCAGTTATAGCCAGGTAGAAGGAAACACCATATATTTT
>TRBD1|TRBJ2-1|TRBV4-1|few
CASSSRDSDEQFF
TGCGCCAGCAGCTCAAGGGACAGCGATGAGCAGTTCTTC
>-|TRBJ2-7|TRBV2|many
CASSEPTGPLGEQYF
TGTGCCAGCAGTGAGCCGACAGGCCCTCTGGGGGAGCAGTACTTC
>-|TRBJ2-1|TRBV6-6|-
CASSYQDSDEQFF
TGTGCCAGCAGTTACCAGGACTCGGATGAGCAGTTCTTC
>-|TRBJ2-2|TRBV6-4|-
CASSDSNGGVGELFF
TGTGCCAGCAGTGACTCGAACGGGGGCGTCGGGGAGCTGTTTTTT
>TRBD1|TRBJ1-4|TRBV6-1|-
CASCTGQSNEKLFF
TGTGCCAGTTGTACGGGACAGTCTAATGAAAAACTGTTTTTT
>TRBD1|TRBJ1-2|TRBV5-5|-
CAVQGPNGYTF
TGTGCCGTACAGGGGCCTAATGGCTACACCTTC
>-|TRBJ2-7|TRBV5-1|-
CASSWGQGLSGRSTYEQYF
TGCGCCAGCAGCTGGGGACAGGGACTCAGCGGGAGATCCACCTACGAGCAGTACTTC
>-|TRBJ2-7|TRBV7-9|-
CASRSDDLGEQYF
TGTGCCAGCAGGAGTGACGACCTGGGGGAGCAGTACTTC
>TRBD2|TRBJ2-5|TRBV19|many
CASSPRTSSGQETQYF
TGTGCCAGTAGTCCTAGGACTAGTTCTGGCCAAGAGACCCAGTACTTC
>-|TRBJ2-7|TRBV5-8|-
CASSNSRTGPTYEQYF
TGTGCCAGCAGCAACAGTAGAACGGGGCCCACTTACGAGCAGTACTTC
>TRBD1|TRBJ1-1|TRBV19|few
CAGRQGDTEAFF
TGTGCCGGCAGACAGGGGGACACTGAAGCTTTCTTT
>-|TRBJ1-2|TRBV7-8|-
CASSVGHPVANYGYTF
TGTGCCAGCAGCGTCGGACACCCAGTAGCTAACTATGGCTACACCTTC
>-|TRBJ2-3|TRBV29-1|few
CSVEDSGQGSDTQYF
TGCAGCGTTGAAGACTCAGGGCAGGGATCAGATACGCAGTATTTT
>TRBD2|TRBJ2-1|TRBV7-7|-
CASSLSLAGVRQFF
TGTGCCAGCAGCTTATCCCTAGCGGGTGTTCGGCAGTTCTTC
>TRBD1|TRBJ2-5|TRBV28|once
CASRHKTGFQETQYF
TGTGCCAGCAGGCACAAGACAGGGTTCCAAGAGACCCAGTACTTC
>TRBD2|TRBJ2-7|TRBV2|-
CASGDSGIYEQYF
TGTGCCAGCGGCGATAGCGGGATCTACGAGCAGTACTTC
>TRBD2|TRBJ2-6|TRBV28|few
CASTGGSRSGANVLTF
TGTGCCAGCACGGGGGGATCTCGCTCTGGGGCCAACGTCCTGACTTTC
>TRBD1|TRBJ2-2|TRBV6-4|few
CASSDSGQGMTGELFF
TGTGCCAGCAGTGACTCTGGACAGGGAATGACCGGGGAGCTGTTTTTT
>-|TRBJ2-7|TRBV27|few
CASSLIREDEQYF
TGTGCCAGCAGTTTGATCCGGGAAGACGAGCAGTACTTC
>TRBD2|TRBJ2-5|TRBV7-6|-
CASSSTSGGTQYF
TGTGCCAGCAGCTCGACTAGCGGGGGGACCCAGTACTTC
>TRBD1|TRBJ2-1|TRBV27|-
CASSSNRGEQFF
TGTGCCAGCAGTTCAAACAGGGGTGAGCAGTTCTTC
>-|TRBJ2-3|TRBV19|-
CASSMVPGTDTQYF
TGTGCCAGTAGTATGGTACCCGGCACAGATACGCAGTATTTT
>-|TRBJ2-7|TRBV11-2|-
CASSLYSSSYEQYF
TGTGCCAGCAGCTTATACAGCAGCTCCTACGAGCAGTACTTC
>TRBD1|TRBJ2-3|TRBV27|-
CASSFTGGPTDTQYF
TGTGCCAGCAGCTTTACAGGGGGCCCCACAGATACGCAGTATTTT
>-|TRBJ2-3|TRBV5-6|-
CASSWRQGIQDTQYF
TGTGCCAGCAGCTGGCGTCAGGGTATCCAAGATACGCAGTATTTT
>-|TRBJ2-2|TRBV7-3|few
CASSLSPGQSGTGELFF
TGTGCCAGCAGCTTATCCCCGGGGCAATCAGGAACCGGGGAGCTGTTTTTT
>TRBD1|TRBJ2-7|TRBV25-1|-
CASSGVGQGVEQYF
TGTGCCAGCAGCGGGGTTGGACAGGGTGTCGAGCAGTACTTC
>-|TRBJ2-1|TRBV7-9|-
CASSLGLFNEQFF
TGTGCCAGCAGCCTCGGACTATTTAATGAGCAGTTCTTC
>-|TRBJ2-7|TRBV5-5|-
CASSLGADFYEQYF
TGTGCCAGCAGCTTGGGTGCAGACTTCTACGAGCAGTACTTC
>TRBD2|TRBJ2-3|TRBV2|-
CASSRLAGGITDTQYF
TGTGCCAGCAGTAGACTAGCGGGAGGTATTACAGATACGCAGTATTTT
>-|TRBJ2-7|TRBV7-9|-
CASSASTGRAPSSYEQYF
TGTGCCAGCAGCGCGTCGACAGGGAGGGCGCCGAGCTCCTACGAGCAGTACTTC
>-|TRBJ1-2|TRBV7-2|-
CASSLQGGDYGYTF
TGTGCCAGCAGCTTACAGGGTGGGGACTATGGCTACACCTTC
>-|TRBJ2-7|TRBV6-1|once
CASSEGTPIRFF
TGTGCCAGCAGTGAAGGGACTCCTATCCGCTTTTTC
>TRBD2|TRBJ2-3|TRBV27|-
CASSSVTSGSDPDTQYF
TGTGCCAGCAGTTCCGTAACTAGCGGGAGCGACCCAGATACGCAGTATTTT
>-|TRBJ2-3|TRBV9|-
CASSVAMSSTDTQYF
TGTGCCAGCAGCGTAGCTATGTCTAGCACAGATACGCAGTATTTT